One T cell receptor beta chain is described in this entry. Its antigen is unidentified. Time point indicated: cycle 4 day 1 (C4D1), after more than five weeks of nivolumab. Every single patient, without exception, relapsed after autologous stem cell transplantation, and brentuximab vedotin exposure varied. Out of thawed PBMCs, magnetic negative selection purified CD4+ T cells. This CDR3 has 13 amino acids. The germline CDR1 and CDR2 sequences are WSHSY and SAAADI. The trim removed 9 bases at V and 4 bases at J, leaving 4 bases unmatched. Sequenced by immunoSEQ multiplex PCR; TCRdb stores in-frame clones only, minus some. The repertoire includes 31,000 or so clones, roughly four fifths of them detected once, and approximately 0.8% sits in the top ten. This specimen belongs to a study of PD-1 blockade in classical Hodgkin lymphoma. Findings and limits, study-wide: Undefined causes, possibly disease activity or prior therapy, underlie the repertoire differences.

J is TRBJ1-2 and V is TRBV10-2, with TRBD1 matching 11 bases. Sequenced material: CD4+ T cells from blood, taken before the fourth cycle of nivolumab. This TCR came from a human donor with classical Hodgkin lymphoma. The CDR3 DNA reads as TGCGCCAGGGGGACAGGGGGTACCTATGGCTACACCTTC. Its protein product is CARGTGGTYGYTF.